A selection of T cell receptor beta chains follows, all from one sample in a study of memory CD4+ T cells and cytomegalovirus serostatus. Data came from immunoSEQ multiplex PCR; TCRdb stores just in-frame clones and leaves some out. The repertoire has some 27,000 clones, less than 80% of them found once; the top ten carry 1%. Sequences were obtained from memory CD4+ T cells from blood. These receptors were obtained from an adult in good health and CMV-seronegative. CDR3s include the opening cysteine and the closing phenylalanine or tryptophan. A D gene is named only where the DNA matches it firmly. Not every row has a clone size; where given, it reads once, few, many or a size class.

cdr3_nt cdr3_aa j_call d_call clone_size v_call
TGTGCCTGGAATGGCGGGGGGTCGTACAATGAGCAGTTCTTC CAWNGGGSYNEQFF TRBJ2-1 TRBD2 few TRBV30
TGCAGCGTTGAGCGGCAGAGAGGAGACGAGCAGTACTTC CSVERQRGDEQYF TRBJ2-7 NA NA TRBV29-1
TGTGCCAGCAGCTGGCGGATATCAGGAGGAAACACCATATATTTT CASSWRISGGNTIYF TRBJ1-3 NA few TRBV7-8
TGTGCCAGCAGCCCCGCTGAGAATTCACCCCTCCACTTT CASSPAENSPLHF TRBJ1-6 NA few TRBV7-3
TGCGCCAGCAGCTTGCCGAACACCGGGGAGCTGTTTTTT CASSLPNTGELFF TRBJ2-2 NA NA TRBV5-1
TGTGCCAGCAGTTTACCCGGGAGCACCACCAATGAGCAGTTCTTC CASSLPGSTTNEQFF TRBJ2-1 NA NA TRBV28
TGTGCCAGCAGTAAATTGTATCAGCCCCAGCATTTT CASSKLYQPQHF TRBJ1-5 NA NA TRBV6-1
TGTGCCAGCAGCAAGTGGACCATGGCGGAGACCCAGTACTTC CASSKWTMAETQYF TRBJ2-5 NA NA TRBV28
TGTGCCAGCTCACCTTCCGTGAACACTGAAGCTTTCTTT CASSPSVNTEAFF TRBJ1-1 NA NA TRBV18
TGTGCCAGCAGTTTCCTCCAGGAGCAGTACTTC CASSFLQEQYF TRBJ2-7 NA NA TRBV6-6
TGTGCCAGCAGTTCGGACAGAGCCCTCTATGGCTACACCTTC CASSSDRALYGYTF TRBJ1-2 NA NA TRBV28
TGTGCCAGCTCACCATCAGGGGACAGTCAGCCCCAGCATTTT CASSPSGDSQPQHF TRBJ1-5 TRBD1 few TRBV18
TGTGCCAGCAGTCTGCAGGGATCCTACGAGCAGTACTTC CASSLQGSYEQYF TRBJ2-7 NA NA TRBV27
TGTGCCAGCAGTGATCTGGGTGGGTATGGCGAGCAGTACTTC CASSDLGGYGEQYF TRBJ2-7 NA NA TRBV2
TGTGCCAGCAGCCTCGGGACAGGGGGAGACAACTATGGCTACACCTTC CASSLGTGGDNYGYTF TRBJ1-2 TRBD1 few TRBV7-9
TGCAGTGCGATCCAGCGGAATGAGCAGTTCTTC CSAIQRNEQFF TRBJ2-1 NA NA TRBV20-1
TGCGCCAGCAGCGGTGGGACTAGATACGAGGGGCAGTACTTC CASSGGTRYEGQYF TRBJ2-7 TRBD2 NA TRBV5-1
TGTGCCTGGAGTGTACACGGGACTAGCGGGTTTGCGAACACCGGGGAGCTGTTTTTT CAWSVHGTSGFANTGELFF TRBJ2-2 TRBD2 NA TRBV30
TGTGCCAGCAGAAAAACCGCGAACACCGGGGAGCTGTTTTTT CASRKTANTGELFF TRBJ2-2 NA NA TRBV2
TGTGCCAGCAGCCCACAGCCGACAAACACTGAAGCTTTCTTT CASSPQPTNTEAFF TRBJ1-1 NA NA TRBV11-2
TGTGCCAGCAGCTTAGGCGACAGGGGGGCCTACAATGAGCAGTTCTTC CASSLGDRGAYNEQFF TRBJ2-1 TRBD1 NA TRBV13
TGTGCCAGCTCACCATCCTTAGGGGGCTCTGGGGCCAACGTCCTGACTTTC CASSPSLGGSGANVLTF TRBJ2-6 NA once TRBV18
TGCGCCAGCAGTCAAGACCCTAGCGGGAACAATGAGCAGTTCTTC CASSQDPSGNNEQFF TRBJ2-1 TRBD2 NA TRBV10-1
TGTGCCAGCAGCTCCGGACTGATCTCTGGAAACACCATATATTTT CASSSGLISGNTIYF TRBJ1-3 NA NA TRBV28
TGTGCCAGCAGCCAACAGGGTAGCCTAACCGGGGAGCTGTTTTTT CASSQQGSLTGELFF TRBJ2-2 NA NA TRBV14
TGTGCCAGCTCACCTAGGGCCCAACTCGTCCTGACTTTC CASSPRAQLVLTF TRBJ2-6 NA NA TRBV18
TGTGCCAGCAGCGGGAGGACTAGCGGGGCCTCTTACAATGAGCAGTTCTTC CASSGRTSGASYNEQFF TRBJ2-1 TRBD2 NA TRBV7-8
TGTGCCAGCAGCTTACCTTCCCGGGACAGGGGCGGGGGAGGAACTGAAGCTTTCTTT CASSLPSRDRGGGGTEAFF TRBJ1-1 TRBD1 NA TRBV7-6
TGTGCCAGCAGTGTGAACATCGGAAGCTCCGGAAACACCATATATTTT CASSVNIGSSGNTIYF TRBJ1-3 NA NA TRBV6-1
TGTGCCAGCAGCCCCAGGGGGACAGGGTCCCACGAGCAGTACTTC CASSPRGTGSHEQYF TRBJ2-7 TRBD1 few TRBV2
TGCAGCGTTGCGGGGGAGGGTGAAAAACTGTTTTTT CSVAGEGEKLFF TRBJ1-4 NA NA TRBV29-1
TGTGCCAGCAGCCAATTCCGCGGCAGCTCCTACGAGCAGTACTTC CASSQFRGSSYEQYF TRBJ2-7 NA once TRBV16
TGTGCCAGCAGCCCGACCGGGACTAGCGGAGAGACCCAGTACTTC CASSPTGTSGETQYF TRBJ2-5 TRBD2 NA TRBV7-9
TGTGCCAGCAGCTCCCCAGGGTTGGGGACTGAAGCTTTCTTT CASSSPGLGTEAFF TRBJ1-1 NA NA TRBV27
TGTGCCATCAGCCCGGGACAGGGGTACGAGCAGTACTTC CAISPGQGYEQYF TRBJ2-7 TRBD1 once TRBV10-3
TGTGCCAGCAGCTTGTTGTTAGCGGGACAAGAGACCCAGTACTTC CASSLLLAGQETQYF TRBJ2-5 TRBD2 NA TRBV5-4
TGTGCCAGCAGCTTAGGGGTCAGCAGGAACACTGAAGCTTTCTTT CASSLGVSRNTEAFF TRBJ1-1 NA NA TRBV7-6
TGCGCCAGCAGGCGGGAGGCTGAAGCTTTCTTT CASRREAEAFF TRBJ1-1 NA NA TRBV5-1
TGTGCCAGCAGTGACTCGAACTCCCCCAGCAATGAGCAGTTCTTC CASSDSNSPSNEQFF TRBJ2-1 NA NA TRBV6-4
TGTGCCAGCAGCTCCGGGGCCCTTGACAGACTTCCAGAGCAGTACTTC CASSSGALDRLPEQYF TRBJ2-7 NA NA TRBV7-6
TGTGCCAGCAGCCAAGACAGGGCTGAAGCTGAAAAACTGTTTTTT CASSQDRAEAEKLFF TRBJ1-4 NA NA TRBV21-1
TGTGCCAGTAGCGCCCGGGACAGGAACACCGGGGAGCTGTTTTTT CASSARDRNTGELFF TRBJ2-2 TRBD1 once TRBV19
TGTGCCAGTAGTAATCAGGGGAACACTGAAGCTTTCTTT CASSNQGNTEAFF TRBJ1-1 NA NA TRBV19
TGTGCCTGGAGTACGACAGAAAATCAGCCCCAGCATTTT CAWSTTENQPQHF TRBJ1-5 NA few TRBV30
TGTGCCAGCAGTAATCCACAGGTTCCCTACGAGCAGTACTTC CASSNPQVPYEQYF TRBJ2-7 NA NA TRBV6-1
TGTGCCACCAGCAGCCGGAAGGGGACGTTCCTCTTCGAGCAGTACTTC CATSSRKGTFLFEQYF TRBJ2-7 NA once TRBV15
TGCGCCAGCAGCATTTCCCTAGCGGGGGGGCAAGAGACCCAGTACTTC CASSISLAGGQETQYF TRBJ2-5 TRBD2 NA TRBV5-1
TGTGCCAGCAGCTCTGGCGGGGGGGGCGTCTACGAGCAGTACTTC CASSSGGGGVYEQYF TRBJ2-7 TRBD2 NA TRBV5-6
TGTGCCAGCAGTGTCCACAGGGGTTACCACACTGAAGCTTTCTTT CASSVHRGYHTEAFF TRBJ1-1 TRBD1 NA TRBV27
TGTGCCAGCAGCTCCGGGTACTATGGCTACACCTTC CASSSGYYGYTF TRBJ1-2 NA few TRBV28
TGTGCCAGCTCACCACGATTCAAGGAGACCCAGTACTTC CASSPRFKETQYF TRBJ2-5 NA NA TRBV18
TGTGCCAGCAGCCTACGTTCTAGCGGCGGCACCGGGGAGCTGTTTTTT CASSLRSSGGTGELFF TRBJ2-2 TRBD2 NA TRBV5-4
TGTGCCAGCAGTTACGGCTCCACTGAAGCTTTCTTT CASSYGSTEAFF TRBJ1-1 NA NA TRBV6-5
TGCGCCAGCAGTGATGGACTAGCGGGAGGGTTCCAAGAGACCCAGTACTTC CASSDGLAGGFQETQYF TRBJ2-5 TRBD2 NA TRBV10-2
TGTGCCAGCAGTTACCTGCGGGAGGTGGGGACAGATACGCAGTATTTT CASSYLREVGTDTQYF TRBJ2-3 TRBD2 NA TRBV6-5
TGTGCCAGCAGTTTCAGGAGGTCTAATGAAAAACTGTTTTTT CASSFRRSNEKLFF TRBJ1-4 NA NA TRBV28
TGTGCTAGCAGCAAGGGACTAGCGCACACAGATACGCAGTATTTT CASSKGLAHTDTQYF TRBJ2-3 TRBD2 once TRBV7-7
TGCAGCGCACGACAGGGCCCGAACACTGAAGCTTTCTTT CSARQGPNTEAFF TRBJ1-1 TRBD1 NA TRBV29-1
TGTGCCAGCAGTGCCCTAACAGGGGGCTACGGTGGCTACACCTTC CASSALTGGYGGYTF TRBJ1-2 TRBD1 NA TRBV6-1